The 9 T cell receptor beta chains below come from one sample, sequenced in a study of cytomegalovirus exposure and HLA in healthy donors. PCR was performed using 60 Vbeta and 13 Jbeta primers. The data were produced by immunoSEQ multiplex PCR, yet TCRdb's version contains in-frame clones alone and is incomplete. This sample yields some 180,000 clones, of which approximately 77% are seen a single time; around 3.5% belongs to the top ten. Sequencing was done on a sample of PBMCs. These receptors came from a man aged 35 to 55 in good health and CMV-seropositive.

The chain joins TRBV13 to TRBJ2-7, with TRBD1 matching 7 bases. V gave up 4 bases and J gave up 6 bases; unmatched junction bases: 9. Germline assignment: CDR1 PRHDT and CDR2 FYEKMQ (reference sequence). There are 14 residues in the CDR3. The chain's CDR3 is CASSSRPTGFEQYF. CDR3 nucleotides: TGTGCCAGCAGCTCCCGTCCGACAGGGTTCGAGCAGTACTTC.

The chain joins TRBV2 to TRBJ2-7; D possibly corresponds to TRBD2 (5 bases). Germline CDR1 and CDR2: SNHLY and FYNNEI. V lost 7 bases and J 5 bases, leaving 18 bases between the germline ends. CDR3 length: 14 residues. DNA for the CDR3: TGTGCCAGCACCATCCGGGAAGGGCAGAACGAGCAGTACTTC. Amino acid sequence: CASTIREGQNEQYF.

This chain links TRBV18 with TRBJ2-1; D is uncertain. CDR3 length equals 12 residues. From germline, CDR1 is KGHSH and CDR2 LQKENI. Trimming took off 3 bases at V and 6 bases at J, with 6 bases between the two ends. CDR3 coding DNA: TGTGCCAGCTCACCGTATCTCAATGAGCAGTTCTTC. This sequence encodes CASSPYLNEQFF.

The J gene is TRBJ2-5, the V gene TRBV10-3, with TRBD2 as a possible D gene (5 bases). The germline gives CDR1 ENHRY, CDR2 SYGVKD. V lost 4 bases, J lost 7 bases, and 13 bases lay in between. The CDR3 is 13 residues long. This chain's CDR3 is CAISGLSAGTQYF. Written as DNA, the CDR3 is TGTGCCATCAGTGGGCTCTCGGCGGGGACCCAGTACTTC.

This sequence joins TRBV19 and TRBJ1-2; maybe TRBD1 (6 bases). Germline loops: CDR1 LNHDA, CDR2 SQIVND (reference sequence). Between the trimmed V and J ends, which lost 5 bases and 3 bases, there was a span of 10 bases. The CDR3 spans 13 residues. In DNA form, the CDR3 reads TGTGCCAGTAGTGGGCGACAGGACTATGGCTACACCTTC. Protein: CASSGRQDYGYTF.

J is TRBJ1-2 and V is TRBV9; 10 bases match TRBD1. CDR3 size: 16 residues. J lost 4 bases, V lost 4 bases, and 10 bases had no gene match. The V gene's germline CDR1 is SGDLS and CDR2 YYNGEE. The CDR3 here is CASSYRPTGGGYGYTF. CDR3 coding DNA: TGTGCCAGCAGCTATAGACCGACAGGGGGCGGCTATGGCTACACCTTC.

The rearrangement uses TRBV28 and TRBJ1-4, with D possibly matching TRBD1 (6 bases). V lost 5 bases and J lost 8, with 18 bases in between. There are 15 residues in the CDR3. CDR1 is MDHEN and CDR2 is SYDVKM in the germline V gene. DNA of the CDR3: TGTGCCAGCAGTCAAGTCGGGGGGGCGGTCGAAAAACTGTTTTTT. Translation gives CASSQVGGAVEKLFF.

J is TRBJ2-7 and V is TRBV28; TRBD2 matches 10 bases. This CDR3 comprises 15 residues. The J segment lost 5 bases and the V segment lost 8 bases, leaving 12 bases of the junction unmatched. In germline, CDR1 is MDHEN, CDR2 SYDVKM. The CDR3 DNA follows: TGTGCCAGCTGGGAATCTAGCGGGAGTTTCAACGAGCAGTACTTC. Encoded protein: CASWESSGSFNEQYF.

J is TRBJ2-1 and V is TRBV4-1, with D possibly TRBD2 on 6 matching bases. The length of the CDR3 is 17 residues. The V end was cut by 5 bases, the J end by 7 bases, with 24 bases between. Germline CDR1 is MGHRA and CDR2 is YSYEKL. CDR3 bases: TGCGCCAGCAGCTCAGGGCGGCGGGGCCTAGTAGGTAATGAGCAGTTCTTC. Translating it yields CASSSGRRGLVGNEQFF.